This entry describes one T cell receptor beta chain. Naive CD8 cells, CD45RO-negative and positively selected for CCR7, excluded terminally differentiated effector memory CD45RA+ cells. The CDR3 covers 15 residues. The germline V gene has CDR1 SGHDT and CDR2 YYEEEE. Trimming removed 2 bases at V and 5 bases at J, with 17 bases between. This specimen belongs to a study of shared clonotypes between healthy human individuals. Sequencing used immunoSEQ multiplex PCR; TCRdb keeps in-frame clones, though not all of them. Counted here are some 1,900,000 clones, roughly 94% occurring once; the ten biggest clones make up under 1.5%.

The sample comprised naive CD8+ T cells sorted from blood. The source is a man aged 18-30 years in good health. The rearrangement links TRBV5-6 to TRBJ2-7, with D possibly being TRBD2 (6 bases). CDR3 amino acids: CASSFGGRGTHEQYF. DNA of the CDR3: TGTGCCAGCAGCTTCGGGGGACGAGGGACCCACGAGCAGTACTTC.